Shown below are 2 T cell receptor beta chains from a single sample sequenced in a study of T cells in Graves' hyperthyroidism and ophthalmopathy. The TCR beta CDR3 regions underwent amplification using RNA transcripts as the source. A first-round RT-PCR of the TCR CDR3 used the HTBI primer set. TCRdb reprocessed the multiplex PCR reads with MiXCR, giving one entry per CDR3 protein. This sample has a few hundred thousand distinct CDR3 sequences; about 45% occur once, and the top ten carry 6.5% to 9%. The sample consisted of peripheral blood or thyroid tissue (not recorded which). The receptors shown here come from a woman in her late teens or twenties with Graves' hyperthyroidism.

The sample holds many counts of this clonotype. The genes are TRBV15 and TRBJ1-1; tentatively, D is TRBD1 (6 bases). The CDR3 is 12 residues long. The V gene's germline CDR1 is LNHNV and CDR2 YYDKDF (reference sequence). The V end lost 3 bases, the J end lost 8 bases, and 10 bases lay between the germline ends. This CDR3 is CATSSGGQEAFF. The CDR3 DNA reads as TGTGCCACCAGCAGTGGCGGACAGGAAGCTTTCTTT.

This clonotype was found many times. This chain links TRBV24-1 with TRBJ2-5; possible D gene TRBD1, 5 bases. The germline gives CDR1 KGHDR, CDR2 SFDVKD. This CDR3 has 15 residues. V lost 4 bases and J lost 4, with 15 bases in between. The chain's CDR3 is CATSDAGPDRETQYF. The CDR3, as DNA: TGTGCCACCAGTGACGCCGGGCCCGACAGAGAGACCCAGTACTTC.